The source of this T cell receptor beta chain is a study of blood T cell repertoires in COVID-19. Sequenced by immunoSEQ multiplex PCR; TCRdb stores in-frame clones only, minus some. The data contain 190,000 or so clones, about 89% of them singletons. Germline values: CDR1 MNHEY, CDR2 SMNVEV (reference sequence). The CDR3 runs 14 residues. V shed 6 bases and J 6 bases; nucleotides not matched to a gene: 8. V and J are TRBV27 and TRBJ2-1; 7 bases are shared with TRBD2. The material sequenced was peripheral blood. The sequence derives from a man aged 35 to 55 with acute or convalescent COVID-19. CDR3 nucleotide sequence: TGTGCCAGCAGCTTAAGGGAGGGGCCCAATGAGCAGTTCTTC. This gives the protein CASSLREGPNEQFF.